These 27 T cell receptor beta chains were sequenced from one sample in a study of cytomegalovirus exposure and HLA in healthy donors. The PCR made use of 60 Vbeta and 13 Jbeta primers. Clones were sequenced by immunoSEQ multiplex PCR, and TCRdb holds only the in-frame ones, with some missing. The sample data list roughly 41,000 clones. Material: PBMCs. The receptors shown here come from a woman in her thirties or forties in good health and CMV-seronegative.

The rearrangement links TRBV4-3 to TRBJ2-7, with 10 nucleotides matching TRBD2. The CDR3 sequence is 16 residues long. In germline, CDR1 is LGHNA, CDR2 YSLEER. V was pared by 5 bases and J by 2 bases, with 9 bases of the junction left unmatched. The CDR3 protein is CASSSALAGEAYEQYF. For the CDR3, the DNA is TGCGCCAGCAGCTCTGCCCTAGCGGGAGAGGCCTACGAGCAGTACTTC.

This chain connects TRBV14 to TRBJ2-1; 9 bases agree with TRBD1. CDR1 is SGHDN, CDR2 FVKESK, per germline. Trimming took 3 bases from V and 5 from J; bases not matched to a gene: 8. The CDR3 spans 16 residues. The CDR3 coding sequence is TGTGCCAGCAGCCAGGTCGGGACAGGGACCGACAATGAGCAGTTCTTC. Its protein product is CASSQVGTGTDNEQFF.

The gene calls are TRBV4-1 and TRBJ1-4; D is uncertain. Germline CDR1 and CDR2: MGHRA and YSYEKL. V lost 4 bases, J lost 3 bases, and 12 bases lay in between. There are 15 residues in the CDR3. The CDR3 region is CASSRLRPSNEKLFF. CDR3 nucleotide sequence: TGCGCCAGCAGCCGCCTACGCCCTTCTAATGAAAAACTGTTTTTT.

The rearrangement uses TRBV28 and TRBJ1-4; D not resolved. CDR3 length equals 15 residues. CDR1 is MDHEN and CDR2 is SYDVKM in the germline V gene. Trimming took off 4 bases at V and 5 bases at J, with 14 bases between the two ends. CDR3 in amino acids: CASSSMTITNEKLFF. The CDR3 nucleotides read TGTGCCAGCAGTTCGATGACAATCACGAATGAAAAACTGTTTTTT.

The chain employs TRBV6-6 and TRBJ2-3, with TRBD2 as a possible D gene (5 bases). The germline V gene encodes CDR1 MNHNY and CDR2 SVGAGI (reference sequence). The V gene lost 8 bases and the J gene lost 2 bases, with 14 bases spanning the gap. The CDR3 totals 14 residues. CDR3 amino acids: CASHEGANTDTQYF. The DNA for the CDR3 is TGTGCCAGCCACGAGGGAGCCAACACAGATACGCAGTATTTT.

This rearrangement joins TRBV27 to TRBJ1-2; D gene unclear. V lost 3 bases and J lost 5, with 10 bases in between. This CDR3 region has 13 residues. Per germline, CDR1 MNHEY and CDR2 SMNVEV (reference sequence). CDR3: CASSFEGRYGYTF. The DNA of the CDR3 is TGTGCCAGCAGTTTCGAAGGGAGATATGGCTACACCTTC.

The chain is built from TRBV27 and TRBJ2-7; 9 nucleotides align to TRBD1. CDR3 length: 13 residues. V lost 10 bases, J lost 2 bases, and 6 bases stayed unmatched. Germline CDR1 MNHEY, CDR2 SMNVEV (reference sequence). The CDR3: CAIGQGHTYEQYF. The CDR3 bases are TGTGCCATTGGACAGGGGCATACCTACGAGCAGTACTTC.

The chain recombines TRBV5-5 with TRBJ2-7, with 8 positions matching TRBD1. Germline V gene data show CDR1 as SGHKS and CDR2 as YYEKEE (reference sequence). Unmatched junction bases numbered 17, after V lost 3 bases and J lost 9 bases. CDR3 length equals 16 residues. CDR3 bases: TGTGCCAGCAGCTCGGACAGGGATATCTCTCATGAGTGGCAGTACTTC. Its translation: CASSSDRDISHEWQYF.

V gene TRBV6-5 combines with J gene TRBJ1-2; 8 nucleotides match TRBD1. The J segment lost 6 bases and the V segment lost 8 bases, leaving 8 bases of the junction unmatched. This CDR3 has 13 residues. CDR1 MNHEY and CDR2 SVGAGI come from the germline V gene. CDR3 in amino acids: CASGAQGAHGYTF. The CDR3 nucleotides are TGTGCCAGCGGTGCCCAGGGGGCCCATGGCTACACCTTC.

The chain is built from TRBV6-1 and TRBJ2-5; TRBD1 aligns across 12 bases. CDR1 and CDR2 (germline): MNHNS, SASEGT. This CDR3 spans 15 amino acids. J gave up 4 bases and V 4 bases, and 4 bases lay outside the gene matches. CDR3 in DNA: TGTGCCAGCAGTGTAGGGACAGGGGGCGGAGAGACCCAGTACTTC. It is translated as CASSVGTGGGETQYF.

The chain carries TRBV7-9 and TRBJ1-5; maybe TRBD1 (6 bases). Trimming pared 5 bases from V and 4 bases from J, leaving 12 bases between. Looked up from germline, CDR1 is SEHNR and CDR2 is FQNEAQ (reference sequence). There are 14 residues in the CDR3. The CDR3: CASSKSRGNQPQHF. The CDR3 DNA follows: TGTGCCAGCAGCAAGTCCAGGGGAAATCAGCCCCAGCATTTT.

CDR3 region: CASSQDPGQGGIFNQPQHF. The CDR3, as DNA: TGCGCCAGCAGCCAAGACCCGGGACAGGGGGGGATTTTCAATCAGCCCCAGCATTTT. The V and J genes are TRBV4-1 and TRBJ1-5; 11 bases fit TRBD1. Trimming at V came to 0 bases and at J to 3 bases, leaving 10 bases not matched to a gene. Germline lookup yields CDR1 MGHRA and CDR2 YSYEKL. This CDR3 contains 19 residues.

This chain joins TRBV2 and TRBJ2-5, with a possible D match to TRBD1 (5 bases). CDR3 length equals 13 residues. V lost 6 bases to trimming and J lost 2 bases, with 10 bases between them. The germline gives CDR1 SNHLY, CDR2 FYNNEI. The CDR3 here is CASRDGAQETQYF. Here the CDR3 DNA reads TGTGCCAGCAGAGATGGGGCTCAAGAGACCCAGTACTTC.

The V call is TRBV30, the J call TRBJ1-2, with D uncertain. Per the germline V gene, CDR1 is GTSNPN and CDR2 is SVGIG (reference sequence). V lost 1 base, J lost 6 bases, and 15 bases lay in between. The CDR3 has 14 residues. This CDR3 is CAWSEDLAVHGYTF. The CDR3, as DNA: TGTGCCTGGAGTGAGGACTTAGCAGTGCATGGCTACACCTTC.

The V and J genes are TRBV9 and TRBJ2-7; 12 bases match TRBD2. After removal of 3 bases from V and 6 bases from J, the junction contained 10 bases not matched to a gene. CDR1 SGDLS and CDR2 YYNGEE come from the germline V gene. The CDR3 sequence is 16 residues long. CDR3 in DNA: TGTGCCAGCAGCGACCAGGAAGGACTAGCGGGGCGCGAGCAGTACTTC. Its protein is CASSDQEGLAGREQYF.

The chain combines TRBV2 with TRBJ2-1; 7 positions match TRBD1. CDR1 is SNHLY and CDR2 is FYNNEI in the germline V gene. Trimming removed 4 bases from V and 6 bases from J; junction bases left unmatched: 0. The length of the CDR3 is 12 residues. CDR3 bases: TGTGCCAGCAGTGGACAGGGCAATGAGCAGTTCTTC. It translates to CASSGQGNEQFF.

In DNA, the CDR3 is TGTGCCTGGAGTGTAGGACTAGCCATAACAGATACGCAGTATTTT. Residues: CAWSVGLAITDTQYF. The rearrangement joins TRBV30 to TRBJ2-3; 8 bases map to TRBD2. Germline lookup yields CDR1 GTSNPN and CDR2 SVGIG (reference sequence). The length of the CDR3 is 15 residues. V shed 0 bases, J shed 3 bases, and the junction held 5 bases outside the gene matches.

The J gene is TRBJ2-1, the V gene TRBV20-1; D ambiguous. The V gene's germline CDR1 is DFQATT and CDR2 SNEGSKA (reference sequence). The CDR3 loop spans 10 amino acids. The V end lost 6 bases, the J end lost 9 bases, and 9 bases lay between the germline ends. The CDR3 nucleotides are TGCAGTGCCGCCTATGCTGAGCAGTTCTTC. It encodes CSAAYAEQFF.

V is TRBV2 and J is TRBJ1-5; D not certain. Germline V CDR1 and CDR2: SNHLY, FYNNEI. The CDR3 has 14 residues. The V end was cut by 0 bases, the J end by 5 bases, with 8 bases between. CDR3 in amino acids: CASSEAERDQPQHF. The CDR3 DNA reads TGTGCCAGCAGTGAAGCGGAGAGGGATCAGCCCCAGCATTTT.

The rearrangement joins TRBV6-5 to TRBJ1-2; D may be TRBD1 (6 bases). Germline CDR1 reads MNHEY; CDR2 reads SVGAGI. The CDR3 contains 14 residues. The ends were cut back, 4 bases at V and 8 bases at J, with 17 bases in the middle. The CDR3 region has the DNA TGTGCCAGCAGTTCGGGGACACCTCTCAGCGGCTACACCTTC. Translation: CASSSGTPLSGYTF.

The gene calls are TRBV2 and TRBJ2-1, with TRBD1 matching 11 bases. The trim removed 4 bases at V and 8 bases at J, leaving 4 bases unmatched. Germline CDR1 reads SNHLY; CDR2 reads FYNNEI. The CDR3 length is 14 residues. The DNA for the CDR3 is TGTGCCAGCAGTGGGGGACAGGGGGTGGATGAGCAGTTCTTC. This translates into CASSGGQGVDEQFF.

The chain carries TRBV28 and TRBJ2-5; 7 nucleotides line up with TRBD1. The J segment lost 5 bases and the V segment lost 6 bases, leaving 9 bases of the junction unmatched. Germline-derived CDR1 and CDR2 are MDHEN and SYDVKM. There are 14 residues in the CDR3. This chain's CDR3 is CASRLTGYAETQYF. Written as DNA, the CDR3 is TGTGCCAGCAGACTGACAGGGTATGCGGAGACCCAGTACTTC.

The chain is built from TRBV30 and TRBJ2-5, with a possible D match to TRBD2 (6 bases). The DNA end is a closer match to TRBJ2-7, so the J assignment may be wrong. Germline values: CDR1 GTSNPN, CDR2 SVGIG (reference sequence). The CDR3 runs to 13 residues. CDR3 sequence: CAWDKWRGYEQYF. The CDR3 DNA sequence: TGTGCCTGGGACAAGTGGCGGGGTTACGAGCAGTACTTC.

The chain recombines TRBV2 with TRBJ1-5, with TRBD1 matching over 10 bases. The CDR3 runs 15 residues. Germline V lookup: CDR1 SNHLY, CDR2 FYNNEI. V lost 8 bases to trimming and J lost 5 bases; unmatched junction nucleotides: 9. The CDR3 bases are TGTGCCAGCCGACAGACAGGGGGCAAACATCAGCCCCAGCATTTT. Its translation is CASRQTGGKHQPQHF.

V is TRBV4-2 and J is TRBJ2-1; 7 nucleotides line up with TRBD2. Germline trimming cut 3 bases from V and 2 bases from J; bases unmatched to any gene: 4. The CDR3 has 15 residues. The V gene's germline CDR1 is LGHNA and CDR2 YNFKEQ. For the CDR3, the DNA is TGTGCCAGCAGCCACAAGCGGGATCCCTACAATGAGCAGTTCTTC. Its translation: CASSHKRDPYNEQFF.

The chain uses TRBV6-5 and TRBJ2-7; D perhaps matches TRBD1 (6 bases). Germline lookup yields CDR1 MNHEY and CDR2 SVGAGI. CDR3 length equals 14 residues. Trimming stripped 0 bases from V and 2 bases from J, with 8 bases between. CDR3 loop: CASSYSTGAYEQYF. In nucleotides, the CDR3 is TGTGCCAGCAGTTACTCGACAGGTGCCTACGAGCAGTACTTC.

The chain uses TRBV5-1 and TRBJ2-1; D not certain. This CDR3 spans 15 amino acids. Germline V gene sequence: CDR1 SGHRS, CDR2 YFSETQ. V was trimmed by 5 bases and J by 0 bases, leaving 12 bases between them. The CDR3, as DNA: TGCGCCAGCAGGCTGGGCTCCGACTCCTACAATGAGCAGTTCTTC. Amino acid sequence: CASRLGSDSYNEQFF.